One and the same sample provided the 8 T cell receptor beta chains below, sequenced in a study of read filtering for tumor transcriptome and immune sequencing. This library used roughly 400 ng RNA and molecular barcoded adaptors spanning alpha/delta and beta/gamma chains. TCRdb analysed the reads with MiXCR anew, one entry per CDR3 protein. The sample has tens of thousands of distinct CDR3 sequences, about 15% seen once. Specimen: a population of CD138-negative cells sorted from bone marrow. The receptor set was obtained from a donor at least 40 years old with multiple myeloma.

On this clonotype itself: This may be a read error: a much more frequent sequence differs by one nucleotide. The chain recombines TRBV6-5 with TRBJ2-3; D tentatively fits TRBD1 or TRBD2 (6 bases each). The CDR3 consists of 15 residues. Germline assignment: CDR1 MNHEY and CDR2 SVGAGI. Between the trimmed V and J ends, which lost 6 bases and 4 bases, there was a span of 17 bases. The CDR3 bases are TGTGCCAGCAGGGGGGGCGGATATGTCTCAGATACGCAGTATTTT. Residues: CASRGGGYVSDTQYF.

This clonotype was seen at least ten times. The chain employs TRBV14 and TRBJ2-1, with 8 bases aligning to TRBD2. V shed 3 bases, J shed 9 bases, and the junction held 10 bases outside the gene matches. Germline V gene lookup returns CDR1 SGHDN and CDR2 FVKESK. The CDR3 runs 15 residues. The DNA for the CDR3 is TGTGCCAGCAGCCACAGCAGCGGGAGTTACGCTGAGCAGTTCTTC. As protein: CASSHSSGSYAEQFF.

V usage is TRBV7-9 and J usage is TRBJ2-1; tentatively, D is TRBD2 (6 bases). V was cut by 5 bases and J by 10 bases, with 15 bases left in between. Germline assignment: CDR1 SEHNR and CDR2 FQNEAQ (reference sequence). This CDR3 is built from 13 residues. DNA of the CDR3: TGTGCCAGCAGCCTAGTGGGGGAGGACGAGCAGTTCTTC. Translating it yields CASSLVGEDEQFF.

The rearrangement links TRBV7-6 to TRBJ2-1, with 9 bases aligning to TRBD2. The ends lost 0 bases at V and 9 bases at J; junction bases unmatched: 12. CDR3 length: 17 residues. Germline CDR1 is SGHVS and CDR2 is FNYEAQ. DNA for the CDR3: TGTGCCAGCAGCTTAGCAGGCGGGCTAGCGGGGTTGGGTGAGCAGTTCTTC. Amino acids: CASSLAGGLAGLGEQFF.

This clonotype showed up many times. The V call is TRBV27, the J call TRBJ2-1; possible D gene TRBD2, 5 bases. CDR3 size: 19 residues. Trimming shortened V by 1 base and J by 2 bases, and 21 bases separated the two germline ends. The V gene's germline CDR1 is MNHEY and CDR2 SMNVEV (reference sequence). CDR3 protein: CASSLLLAKMGDAYNEQFF. CDR3 in DNA: TGTGCCAGCAGTTTATTATTGGCGAAAATGGGAGACGCCTACAATGAGCAGTTCTTC.

This clonotype was seen many times. In DNA, the CDR3 is TGTGCCAGCAGTTTAACGGAAAAACTGTTTTTT. Amino acid sequence: CASSLTEKLFF. The rearrangement links TRBV28 to TRBJ1-4; D remains ambiguous. Germline values: CDR1 MDHEN, CDR2 SYDVKM. V shed 2 bases and J shed 8 bases, with 3 bases lying between them. CDR3 length equals 11 residues.

This clonotype was seen at least ten times. This chain uses TRBV5-6 with TRBJ2-2; 9 bases line up with TRBD2. Germline V gives CDR1 SGHDT, CDR2 YYEEEE. The CDR3 extends over 16 amino acids. V was pared by 3 bases and J by 3 bases, with 6 bases of the junction left unmatched. The CDR3 region is CASSSTTSGYTGELFF. In nucleotides, the CDR3 is TGTGCCAGCAGCTCGACGACTAGCGGTTACACCGGGGAGCTGTTTTTT.

This clonotype was seen many times. This rearrangement joins TRBV19 to TRBJ2-1; maybe TRBD2 (5 bases). Germline lookup yields CDR1 LNHDA and CDR2 SQIVND (reference sequence). This CDR3 comprises 15 residues. Between the trimmed V and J ends, which lost 5 bases and 6 bases, there was a span of 17 bases. The CDR3 region is CASSPNEGLGNEQFF. The CDR3 DNA reads as TGTGCCAGTAGTCCCAATGAGGGCCTGGGCAATGAGCAGTTCTTC.